This record looks at one T cell receptor beta chain sequence and its context. No cognate antigen has been identified for it. Base qualities are not provided; no much larger clone lies one nucleotide away. The library came from the immunoSEQ multiplex PCR assay. TCRdb holds this immuneACCESS table with in-frame rearrangements only. Some clones are missing; in checked studies, unresolved V genes explain under half, and the rest has no known cause. The table for this sample lists about 73,000 clones; 90% of them were counted only once. Approximately 4.6% of the sample rests with the top ten. Compared with germline, V lacks 0 bases and J lacks 7 bases; bases without a gene match: 5. According to the germline V gene, CDR1 reads MNHEY and CDR2 reads SVGAGI. The CDR3 runs 16 residues from the cysteine to the phenylalanine. Only the CDR3 region is kept as DNA, spanning 48 bases read in frame from base 1. The data originate from a study of technical replicates of blood from several donors (dated by TCRdb to about 2017).

The clonotype was recovered from a human donor in good health. Some clones in this sample may be carry-over from other donors' samples. Sequenced material: PBMCs. Recombination joined TRBV6-5 with TRBJ2-2; TRBD2 lines up with 10 middle nucleotides. Here is the DNA: TGTGCCAGCAGTTACTCCGCTAGCGGGAGAGTCGGGGAGCTGTTTTTT. Its coded protein is CASSYSASGRVGELFF.